This TCR beta chain was sequenced during a study of shared clonotypes between healthy human individuals. Clones were sequenced by immunoSEQ multiplex PCR, and TCRdb holds only the in-frame ones, with some missing. The sample gives some 2 million clones, about 95% of which show up once; about 1.1% is in the top ten. On this clone: The antigen remains unidentified.

Study observations and caveats: Compared with memory subsets, naive subsets generally had larger estimated richness. Clonotype sharing across donors was expected to vary with sequencing depth. The naive CD4 repertoires of several donors were compared, and approximately 4.5% of clonotypes were shared.

Naive CD8 cells comprised CD45RO-negative, CCR7-positively selected cells, excluding terminally differentiated effector memory CD45RA+ cells. The CDR3 length is 14 residues. The ends were cut back, 5 bases at V and 4 bases at J, with 15 bases in the middle. Germline V gene lookup returns CDR1 PRHDT and CDR2 FYEKMQ (reference sequence). Sequencing was performed on naive CD8+ T cells sorted from blood. The sequence was obtained from a man aged 18 to 30 in good health. This sequence joins TRBV13 and TRBJ2-7; no firm D call. The CDR3 DNA reads as TGTGCCAGCAGCCCCCCGGCCGCTGAGTACGAGCAGTACTTC. Protein: CASSPPAAEYEQYF.